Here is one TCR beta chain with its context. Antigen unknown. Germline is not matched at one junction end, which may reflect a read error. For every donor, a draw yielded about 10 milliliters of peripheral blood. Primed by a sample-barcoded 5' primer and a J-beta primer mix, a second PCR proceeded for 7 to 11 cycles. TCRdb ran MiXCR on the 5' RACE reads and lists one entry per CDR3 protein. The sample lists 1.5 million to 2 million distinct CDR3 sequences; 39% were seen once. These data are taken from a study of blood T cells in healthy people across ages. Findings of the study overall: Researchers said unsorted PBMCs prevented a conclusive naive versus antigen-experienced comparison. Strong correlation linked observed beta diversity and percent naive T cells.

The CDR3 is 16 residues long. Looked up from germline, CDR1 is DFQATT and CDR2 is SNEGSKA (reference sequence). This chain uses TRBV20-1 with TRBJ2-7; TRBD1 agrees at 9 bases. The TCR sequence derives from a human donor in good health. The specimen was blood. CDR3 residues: CSARGPGTGSLYERYF. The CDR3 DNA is TGCAGTGCTAGGGGCCCTGGGACAGGGAGCCTCTACGAGCGGTACTTC.